This TCR beta chain derives from a study of cytomegalovirus exposure and HLA in healthy donors. Overall study findings and caveats: Published work reported that the classifier diagnosed cytomegalovirus status with high specificity and sensitivity. The CMV antigen specificity of three CMV-associated chains was confirmed through in vitro analysis.

Germline CDR1 is SGHRS and CDR2 is YFSETQ. CDR3 length equals 14 residues. V lost 4 bases to trimming and J lost 2 bases; unmatched junction nucleotides: 4. Data came from immunoSEQ multiplex PCR; TCRdb stores just in-frame clones and leaves some out. The table includes about 130,000 clones, nearly 90% detected once. As to this clone: As yet, its antigen is unknown.

The chain links TRBV5-1 to TRBJ2-5, with 8 bases identical to TRBD2. The sequenced sample was PBMCs. The receptor was isolated from a woman under 30 in good health and CMV-seronegative. The DNA for the CDR3 is TGCGCCAGCAGCCCCGGGGGGGGTCAAGAGACCCAGTACTTC. Protein: CASSPGGGQETQYF. The full variable domain, rest sourced from reference TRBV5-1 and TRBJ2-5, is KAGVTQTPRYLIKTRGQQVTLSCSPISGHRSVSWYQQTPGQGLQFLFEYFSETQRNKGNFPGRFSGRQFSNSRSEMNVSTLELGDSALYLCASSPGGGQETQYFGPGTRLLVL.